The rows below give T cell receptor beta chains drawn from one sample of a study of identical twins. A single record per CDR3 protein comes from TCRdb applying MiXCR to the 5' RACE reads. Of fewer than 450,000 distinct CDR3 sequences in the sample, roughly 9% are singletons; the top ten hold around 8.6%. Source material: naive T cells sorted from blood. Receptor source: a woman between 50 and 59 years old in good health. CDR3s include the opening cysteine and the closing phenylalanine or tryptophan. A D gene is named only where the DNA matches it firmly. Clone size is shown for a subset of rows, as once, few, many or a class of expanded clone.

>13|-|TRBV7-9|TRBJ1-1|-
TGTGCCAGCAGGGACGCAAAGAACACTGAAGCTTTCTTT
CASRDAKNTEAFF
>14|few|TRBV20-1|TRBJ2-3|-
TGCAGTGCTAGATACGTCCCCAAAAAGGATACGCAGTATTTT
CSARYVPKKDTQYF
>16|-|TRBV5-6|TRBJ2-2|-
TGTGCCAGCAGCTCGAAAGGACAGCCGAACACCGGGGAGCTGTTTTTT
CASSSKGQPNTGELFF
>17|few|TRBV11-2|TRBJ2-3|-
TGTGCCAGCAGCCCCAGGGTCTTAGCGGAGGGCACAGATACGCAGTATTTT
CASSPRVLAEGTDTQYF
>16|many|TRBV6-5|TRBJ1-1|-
TGTGCCAGCAGTTACTCGTCTTGGGGGAGTACAGTGCGAGCTTTCTTT
CASSYSSWGSTVRAFF
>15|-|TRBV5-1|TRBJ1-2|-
TGCGCCAGCAGCTTGACTAAGGGACCTGGGTATGGCTACACCTTC
CASSLTKGPGYGYTF
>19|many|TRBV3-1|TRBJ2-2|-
TGTGCCAGCAGCCAACGGCCACTAGCAAGCCTTTCGAACACCGGGGAGCTGTTTTTT
CASSQRPLASLSNTGELFF
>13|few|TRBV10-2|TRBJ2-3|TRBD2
TGCGCCAGCTATACTAGCGGGACCGATACGCAGTATTTT
CASYTSGTDTQYF
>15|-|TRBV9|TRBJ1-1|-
TGTGCCAGCAGCGTAGCAGGAGGGAGTAGTAACGAAGCTTTCTTT
CASSVAGGSSNEAFF
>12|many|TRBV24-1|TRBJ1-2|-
TGTGCCACCAGTGATTCTGTCTATGGCTACACCTTC
CATSDSVYGYTF
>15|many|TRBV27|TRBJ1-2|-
TGTGCCAGCAGTCACCGACAGGCGACAACCTATGGCTACACCTTC
CASSHRQATTYGYTF
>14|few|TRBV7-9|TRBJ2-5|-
TGTGCCAGCAGCTACTCACTCGGCGGAGAGACCCAGTACTTC
CASSYSLGGETQYF
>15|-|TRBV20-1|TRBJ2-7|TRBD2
TGCAGTGCTAGAAGGCGAGGGAGGGCCACGGGCGAGCAGTACTTC
CSARRRGRATGEQYF
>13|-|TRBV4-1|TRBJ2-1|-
TGCGCCAGCAGCCAAGGGTATATTGCTGAGCAGTTCTTC
CASSQGYIAEQFF
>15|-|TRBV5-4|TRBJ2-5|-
TGTGCCAGCAGCCCTCCAGGGAGGAGGCAAGAGACCCAGTACTTC
CASSPPGRRQETQYF
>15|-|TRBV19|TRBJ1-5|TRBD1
TGTGCCAGTAGTTCTACCCCAGGGGGAGGACAGCCCCAGCATTTT
CASSSTPGGGQPQHF
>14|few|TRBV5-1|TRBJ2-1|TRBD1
TGCGCCAGCAGCTTGGCGGACAGGGCCCTAGGGCAGTTCTTC
CASSLADRALGQFF
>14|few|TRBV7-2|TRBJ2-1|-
TGTGCCAGCCAGCTTGGGGGAGGCCGGAATGAGCAGTTCTTC
CASQLGGGRNEQFF
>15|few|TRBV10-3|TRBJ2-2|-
TGTGCCATCAGTGGCGAGGGGCAGAACACCGGGGAGCTGTTTTTT
CAISGEGQNTGELFF
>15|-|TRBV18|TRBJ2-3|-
TGTGCCAGCTCCAGTTCTATCGGGGGAACAGATACGCAGTATTTT
CASSSSIGGTDTQYF
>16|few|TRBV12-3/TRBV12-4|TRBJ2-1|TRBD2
TGTGCCAGCAGTTTAGCGCTTAGCGGGGCTTACAATGAGCAGTTCTTC
CASSLALSGAYNEQFF
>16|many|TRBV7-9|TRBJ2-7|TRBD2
TGTGCCAGCAGCGAGAGCGGGACTGCCATATCCTACGAGCAGTACTTC
CASSESGTAISYEQYF
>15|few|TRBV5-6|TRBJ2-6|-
TGTGCCAGCAGCTTTAAGGTAGCTGGGGCCAACGTCCTGACTTTC
CASSFKVAGANVLTF
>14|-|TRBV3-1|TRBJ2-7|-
TGTGCCAGCAGCCAGGGACCGGGGGCGATCGAGCAGTACTTC
CASSQGPGAIEQYF
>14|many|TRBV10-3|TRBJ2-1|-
TGTGCCATCAGTGAGTCGACTCGCGTAAGGACTCAGTTCTTC
CAISESTRVRTQFF
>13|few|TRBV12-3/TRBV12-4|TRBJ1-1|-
TGTGCCAGCAGTTTAAAGGGTAGGACCGAAGGTTTCTTT
CASSLKGRTEGFF
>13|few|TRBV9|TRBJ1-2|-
TGTGCCAGCAGCGTAGATGCGGAGGGTACGGACACCTTC
CASSVDAEGTDTF
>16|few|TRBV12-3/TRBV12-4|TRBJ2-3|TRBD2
TGTGCCAGCAGTTCGACTAGCGGGGAACGGGGAGATACGCAGTATTTT
CASSSTSGERGDTQYF
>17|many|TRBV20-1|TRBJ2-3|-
TGCAGTGCTAGAACTGGTTTACAGGTGGCTAGCACAGATACGCAGTATTTT
CSARTGLQVASTDTQYF
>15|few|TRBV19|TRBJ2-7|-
TGTGCCAGTAGTATCAACTACCGGGGGAGCTACGAGCAGTACTTC
CASSINYRGSYEQYF
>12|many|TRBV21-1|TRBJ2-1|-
TGTGCCAGCAGCAAAATAGACAATGAGCAGTTCTTC
CASSKIDNEQFF
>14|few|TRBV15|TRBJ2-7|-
TGTGCCACCAGCAGATCGGTGGGACCCTACGAGCAGTACTTC
CATSRSVGPYEQYF
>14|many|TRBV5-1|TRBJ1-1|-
TGCGCCAGCAATGCACGGGAGTTGAATTCTGAAGCTTTCTTT
CASNARELNSEAFF
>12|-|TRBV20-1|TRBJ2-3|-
TGCAGTGCTAGAGATACGGCCAGTGCCCAGTATTTT
CSARDTASAQYF
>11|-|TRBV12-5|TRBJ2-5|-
TGTGCTAGTGGTTTGCGCGAGACCCAGTACTTC
CASGLRETQYF